This is a list of T cell receptor beta chains from one sample in a study of blood T cell repertoires in COVID-19. The protocol was immunoSEQ multiplex PCR, while the TCRdb copy is restricted to in-frame clones and leaves out a portion. Found here are about 96,000 clones, about 90% of them singletons; the top ten hold around 3.9%. The sample taken for sequencing was peripheral blood. These receptors originate from a human donor with COVID-19, enrolled during active disease. The donor label of this sample is uncertain. The CDR3 runs from the conserved cysteine through the conserved F or W. A D gene is named only where the DNA matches it firmly. Part of the rows lack a size; the others show once, few, many or a class for expanded clones.

J gene: TRBJ2-5
D gene: TRBD1
V gene: TRBV19
clone size: .
CDR3 DNA: TGTGCCAGTGGGCTCGTAGGGGGCCGTCCGGAGACCCAGTACTTC
CDR3 protein: CASGLVGGRPETQYF

J gene: TRBJ1-2
D gene: .
V gene: TRBV25-1
clone size: .
CDR3 DNA: TGTGCCAGCAGCCAACTGGGAGTTCGTGGCTACACCTTC
CDR3 protein: CASSQLGVRGYTF

J gene: TRBJ2-7
D gene: TRBD1
V gene: TRBV2
clone size: .
CDR3 DNA: TGTGCCAGCAGTGAGACAGGGGAGTTGGCCTACGAGCAGTACTTC
CDR3 protein: CASSETGELAYEQYF

J gene: TRBJ1-5
D gene: .
V gene: TRBV5-1
clone size: .
CDR3 DNA: TGCGCCAGCAGCTTGGAAGGGGGACAGCCCCAGCATTTT
CDR3 protein: CASSLEGGQPQHF

J gene: TRBJ1-4
D gene: .
V gene: TRBV4-1
clone size: once
CDR3 DNA: TGCGCCAGCAGCCAAGAAACGGGGGAGGCTAATGAAAAACTGTTTTTT
CDR3 protein: CASSQETGEANEKLFF

J gene: TRBJ2-2
D gene: .
V gene: TRBV4-1
clone size: .
CDR3 DNA: TGCGCCAGCAGCCAATTCGGGGTTGAGGTAAACACCGGGGAGCTGTTTTTT
CDR3 protein: CASSQFGVEVNTGELFF

J gene: TRBJ2-5
D gene: .
V gene: TRBV6-5
clone size: once
CDR3 DNA: TGTGCCAGCACCCCCCCGGGGGTCCAAGAGACCCAGTACTTC
CDR3 protein: CASTPPGVQETQYF

J gene: TRBJ2-3
D gene: TRBD1
V gene: TRBV11-2
clone size: once
CDR3 DNA: TGTGCCAGCAGCTTAGGGGGACAGGGGAGAGATACGCAGTATTTT
CDR3 protein: CASSLGGQGRDTQYF

J gene: TRBJ2-7
D gene: .
V gene: TRBV7-9
clone size: .
CDR3 DNA: TGTGCCAGCAGCCCCGATCTGGGTCCAGGGGAGCAGTACTTC
CDR3 protein: CASSPDLGPGEQYF

J gene: TRBJ2-5
D gene: TRBD2
V gene: TRBV6-5
clone size: once
CDR3 DNA: TGTGCCAGCAGACTAGCGGGATTGGAGACCCAGTACTTC
CDR3 protein: CASRLAGLETQYF

J gene: TRBJ2-2
D gene: .
V gene: TRBV7-9
clone size: .
CDR3 DNA: TGTGCCAGCAGCTCCGCGCGTTCGACAGGAAACACCGGGGAGCTGTTTTTT
CDR3 protein: CASSSARSTGNTGELFF

J gene: TRBJ2-7
D gene: TRBD2
V gene: TRBV11-3
clone size: .
CDR3 DNA: TGTGCCAGCAGCCGCGGAGGGCGGGGGAGCTCCTACGAGCAGTACTTC
CDR3 protein: CASSRGGRGSSYEQYF

J gene: TRBJ1-3
D gene: TRBD1
V gene: TRBV4-1
clone size: few
CDR3 DNA: TGCGCCAGCAGCCGCTCGGACCCAGGGGGCATGGGAAACACCATATATTTT
CDR3 protein: CASSRSDPGGMGNTIYF

J gene: TRBJ1-1
D gene: .
V gene: TRBV6-5
clone size: .
CDR3 DNA: TGTGCCAGCAGTTACTCGGGGGGCGCGGGGGACACTGAAGCTTTCTTT
CDR3 protein: CASSYSGGAGDTEAFF

J gene: TRBJ2-7
D gene: TRBD1
V gene: TRBV7-8
clone size: .
CDR3 DNA: TGTGCCAGCAGCTGGGACAGGGACTACGAGCAGTACTTC
CDR3 protein: CASSWDRDYEQYF

J gene: TRBJ1-1
D gene: TRBD1
V gene: TRBV25-1
clone size: .
CDR3 DNA: TGTGCCAGCAGTGAACAGGGGGTTACCACTGAAGCTTTCTTT
CDR3 protein: CASSEQGVTTEAFF

J gene: TRBJ1-5
D gene: .
V gene: TRBV24-1
clone size: .
CDR3 DNA: TGTGCCACCGAATTTACAGGGTCCCACGGGTGGGGGCATTTT
CDR3 protein: CATEFTGSHGWGHF